Following are 20 T cell receptor beta chains from one sample sequenced in a study of CD8+ T cells in alopecia areata. cDNA serving as the sequencing template came from extracted, reverse transcribed RNA. TCRdb keeps only in-frame clones here, not all; method: immunoSEQ multiplex PCR. The data contain about 200,000 clones, about 56% of them singletons. Sample: CD8+ T cells sorted from blood. All receptors derive from a human donor in good health.

This clone was seen just once. The chain is built from TRBV10-3 and TRBJ2-5; TRBD1 matches at 9 bases. CDR3 length: 16 amino acids. V shed 0 bases and J 3 bases; nucleotides not matched to a gene: 5. Germline CDR1 reads ENHRY; CDR2 reads SYGVKD. CDR3 protein: CAISESGQGLEETQYF. The CDR3 DNA reads TGTGCCATCAGTGAGTCTGGACAGGGGTTGGAAGAGACCCAGTACTTC.

This clone was seen more than once but under ten times. The chain uses TRBV13 and TRBJ1-2; no definite D call. CDR1 and CDR2 from the germline V gene are PRHDT and FYEKMQ (reference sequence). The CDR3 extends over 15 amino acids. The ends were cut back, 0 bases at V and 2 bases at J, with 10 bases in the middle. CDR3 residues: CASSLGLTANYGYTF. The CDR3 DNA sequence: TGTGCCAGCAGCTTAGGCCTTACAGCCAACTATGGCTACACCTTC.

About this clone itself: Distinct nucleotide sequences in the sample also encode this CDR3. The genes are TRBV29-1 and TRBJ1-2; maybe TRBD1 (6 bases). Looked up from germline, CDR1 is SQVTM and CDR2 is ANQGSEA. The CDR3 length is 13 residues. The V end lost 3 bases, the J end lost 5 bases, and 13 bases lay between the germline ends. The CDR3 here is CSVEGGLDYGYTF. DNA of the CDR3: TGCAGCGTTGAGGGGGGGCTAGATTATGGCTACACCTTC. The entire variable domain, with the rest obtained from reference TRBV29-1 and TRBJ1-2, is as follows: SAVISQKPSRDICQRGTSLTIQCQVDSQVTMMFWYRQQPGQSLTLIATANQGSEATYESGFVIDKFPISRPNLTFSTLTVSNMSPEDSSIYLCSVEGGLDYGYTFGSGTRLTVV.

The chain combines TRBV4-1 with TRBJ2-7, with TRBD1 matching 8 bases. The junction had 8 bases not matched to a gene; V was cut back by 1 base and J by 3 bases. This CDR3 comprises 16 residues. Germline CDR1 reads MGHRA; CDR2 reads YSYEKL. CDR3 sequence reads: CASSQVWRTGFYEQYF. The CDR3 DNA follows: TGCGCCAGCAGCCAAGTGTGGAGGACAGGGTTCTACGAGCAGTACTTC.

The CDR3 region has the DNA TGTGCCAGCAGCTTCCGGGTAGAAGAGACCCAGTACTTC. Protein sequence: CASSFRVEETQYF. The chain has TRBV7-8 and TRBJ2-5, with unresolved D. Germline lookup yields CDR1 SGHVS and CDR2 FQNEAQ. CDR3 size: 13 residues. The V end was cut by 3 bases, the J end by 3 bases, with 8 bases between.

The chain has TRBV27 and TRBJ1-6; perhaps TRBD1 as D (5 bases). CDR3 length equals 15 residues. Germline lookup yields CDR1 MNHEY and CDR2 SMNVEV (reference sequence). V gave up 7 bases and J gave up 8 bases, with 18 bases separating them. The CDR3: CASTSTQGWDSPLHF. In nucleotides, the CDR3 is TGTGCCAGCACCTCCACCCAGGGTTGGGATTCACCCCTCCACTTT.

V usage is TRBV11-2 and J usage is TRBJ2-7; TRBD1 aligns across 11 bases. CDR1 SGHAT and CDR2 FQNNGV come from the germline V gene. The trim removed 3 bases at V and 2 bases at J, leaving 3 bases unmatched. CDR3 size: 15 residues. In DNA form, the CDR3 reads TGTGCCAGCAGCTTGGGGACAGGGGGACCCTACGAGCAGTACTTC. Its translation is CASSLGTGGPYEQYF.

This chain joins TRBV11-2 and TRBJ2-7, with D possibly being TRBD1 (6 bases). V gave up 3 bases and J gave up 4 bases, with 10 bases separating them. Germline V gives CDR1 SGHAT, CDR2 FQNNGV. The CDR3 is made up of 13 amino acids. Here the CDR3 reads CASSFGQGYEQYF. The CDR3 DNA is TGTGCCAGCAGCTTCGGGCAGGGGTACGAGCAGTACTTC.

This rearrangement joins TRBV4-2 to TRBJ2-1; D unclear. The CDR3 sequence is 14 residues long. Trimming shortened V by 2 bases and J by 3 bases, and 8 bases separated the two germline ends. The germline gives CDR1 LGHNA, CDR2 YNFKEQ. As DNA, the CDR3 is TGTGCCAGCAGCCAACCTGGCGACTACAATGAGCAGTTCTTC. This sequence encodes CASSQPGDYNEQFF.

This clone was recorded a few times. The gene calls are TRBV18 and TRBJ2-7; D unresolved. The germline V gene has CDR1 KGHSH and CDR2 LQKENI. V lost 1 base to trimming and J lost 5 bases, with 12 bases between them. The CDR3 spans 14 residues. This chain's CDR3 is CASSPLDRSHEQYF. The CDR3 region has the DNA TGTGCCAGCTCACCACTGGATAGGTCCCACGAGCAGTACTTC.

The chain recombines TRBV5-6 with TRBJ2-1, with TRBD1 as a possible D gene (5 bases). The CDR3 has 12 residues. V was pared by 4 bases and J by 7 bases, with 9 bases between. Germline assignment: CDR1 SGHDT and CDR2 YYEEEE. Written as DNA, the CDR3 is TGTGCCAGCAGCATACAGGTGAATGAGCAGTTCTTC. Translation gives CASSIQVNEQFF.

This clone was seen once. The chain is built from TRBV9 and TRBJ2-6, with unresolved D. CDR1 SGDLS and CDR2 YYNGEE come from the germline V gene. The CDR3 spans 13 residues. V gave up 7 bases and J gave up 0 bases, with 5 bases separating them. CDR3 in DNA: TGTGCCAGCGGGGACTCTGGGGCCAACGTCCTGACTTTC. Amino acids: CASGDSGANVLTF.

This chain uses TRBV7-8 with TRBJ2-3, with TRBD2 matching 9 bases. J lost 4 bases, V lost 1 base, and 12 bases had no gene match. Germline CDR1 SGHVS, CDR2 FQNEAQ. The CDR3 contains 18 residues. CDR3 DNA: TGTGCCAGCAGCTTAGATACTCTGGAGCGGGGGGAGGCAGATACGCAGTATTTT. It translates to CASSLDTLERGEADTQYF. The full variable domain, in which reference TRBV7-8 and TRBJ2-3 provide the parts outside the CDR3, is GAGVSQSPRYKVAKRGQDVALRCDPISGHVSLFWYQQALGQGPEFLTYFQNEAQLDKSGLPSDRFFAERPEGSVSTLKIQRTQQEDSAVYLCASSLDTLERGEADTQYFGPGTRLTVL.

This clone was counted a few times. In DNA form, the CDR3 reads TGTGCCAGCTCACCACCCCCTAACAGCCAACAGGGGATGAACACTGAAGCTTTCTTT. Translation gives CASSPPPNSQQGMNTEAFF. The chain links TRBV18 to TRBJ1-1, with 7 bases fitting TRBD1. The germline V gene encodes CDR1 KGHSH and CDR2 LQKENI. The CDR3 is made up of 19 amino acids. V gave up 0 bases and J gave up 0 bases; unmatched junction bases: 13. Variable domain in full (rest from reference TRBV18 and TRBJ1-1): NAGVMQNPRHLVRRRGQEARLRCSPMKGHSHVYWYRQLPEEGLKFMVYLQKENIIDESGMPKERFSAEFPKEGPSILRIQQVVRGDSAAYFCASSPPPNSQQGMNTEAFFGQGTRLTVV.

This clone was counted between two and nine times. This sequence joins TRBV7-9 and TRBJ2-5; 7 bases are a match to TRBD1. CDR3 size: 15 residues. V lost 3 bases, J lost 2 bases, and 6 bases stayed unmatched. CDR1 is SEHNR and CDR2 is FQNEAQ in the germline V gene (reference sequence). CDR3 amino acids: CASSLTGPPQETQYF. The DNA of the CDR3 is TGTGCCAGCAGCTTGACAGGGCCCCCTCAAGAGACCCAGTACTTC.

This clone was seen only a few times. V and J are TRBV6-6 and TRBJ1-2; no reliable D call. In germline, CDR1 is MNHNY, CDR2 SVGAGI (reference sequence). The CDR3 length is 13 residues. The V gene lost 6 bases and the J gene lost 4 bases, with 12 bases spanning the gap. DNA for the CDR3: TGTGCCAGCAGCCCGGGAGAGGTCTATGGCTACACCTTC. It specifies CASSPGEVYGYTF.

The rearrangement links TRBV6-4 to TRBJ2-3; 7 nucleotides match TRBD2. The CDR3 is 15 amino acids. V lost 5 bases, J lost 0 bases, and 5 bases stayed unmatched. From germline, CDR1 is MRHNA and CDR2 SNTAGT. The CDR3 reads CASSSTAGSTDTQYF. The DNA for the CDR3 is TGTGCCAGCAGTTCTACAGCGGGGAGCACAGATACGCAGTATTTT.

The J gene is TRBJ1-2, the V gene TRBV29-1; D may be TRBD1 (6 bases). Germline assignment: CDR1 SQVTM and CDR2 ANQGSEA. The CDR3 consists of 12 residues. Between the trimmed V and J ends, which lost 4 bases and 8 bases, there was a span of 14 bases. This CDR3 reads CSVVTGDRGYTF. The CDR3, as DNA: TGCAGCGTTGTTACCGGTGACAGGGGCTACACCTTC.

Note on this clone: Distinct nucleotide sequences in the sample also encode this CDR3. V usage is TRBV7-8 and J usage is TRBJ2-3; D gene ambiguous. Per the germline V gene, CDR1 is SGHVS and CDR2 is FQNEAQ. The CDR3 sequence is 12 residues long. Trimming removed 1 base from V and 4 bases from J, with 3 bases in between. DNA of the CDR3: TGTGCCAGCAGCTTAGGGGCAGATACGCAGTATTTT. This sequence encodes CASSLGADTQYF.

The V and J genes are TRBV5-6 and TRBJ2-3; unclear D gene. CDR3 length: 13 amino acids. Germline-derived CDR1 and CDR2 are SGHDT and YYEEEE. V lost 0 bases and J lost 3, with 5 bases in between. The CDR3 here is CASSLDVTDTQYF. Written as DNA, the CDR3 is TGTGCCAGCAGCTTGGATGTTACAGATACGCAGTATTTT.